The 17 T cell receptor beta chains below all came from one sample that was sequenced in a study of CD8 T cells in Susac syndrome. RNA was extracted with the RNeasy kit, and a quantity of about 0.45 to 1 ug was reverse transcribed using random hexamers. TCRdb called the immunoSEQ multiplex PCR reads again in MiXCR, with one record for every CDR3 protein. The profile covers 200,000 to 300,000 distinct CDR3 sequences, with 90% to 97% appearing a single time and approximately 0.1% taken by the ten largest. What was sequenced was CD4+ T cells from PBMCs. These TCRs come from a human donor with Susac syndrome.

The chain is built from TRBV18 and TRBJ2-5; 10 nucleotides match TRBD2. CDR1 KGHSH and CDR2 LQKENI come from the germline V gene. The CDR3 sequence is 15 residues long. The V segment lost 4 bases and the J segment 3 bases; nucleotides outside the gene matches: 5. The DNA of the CDR3 is TGTGCCAGCTCACGAGCGGGAGGGTCTGAAGAGACCCAGTACTTC. Translated, it gives CASSRAGGSEETQYF.

A single count supports this clonotype. The chain couples TRBV7-9 to TRBJ2-7; 7 bases match TRBD2. V lost 5 bases to trimming and J lost 2 bases; unmatched junction nucleotides: 9. The length of the CDR3 is 15 residues. Germline CDR1 and CDR2: SEHNR and FQNEAQ (reference sequence). CDR3 coding DNA: TGTGCCAGCAGCCGCAGTGGGGGGGAAGCCTACGAGCAGTACTTC. Protein product: CASSRSGGEAYEQYF.

This clonotype is a singleton in its sample. The rearrangement joins TRBV7-9 to TRBJ2-2; D assignment may be TRBD1 or TRBD2 (5 bases each). The V gene's germline CDR1 is SEHNR and CDR2 FQNEAQ (reference sequence). V lost 5 bases and J lost 1, with 11 bases in between. This CDR3 comprises 15 residues. The CDR3 coding sequence is TGTGCCAGCAGCGTGGGACCCGAGAACACCGGGGAGCTGTTTTTT. It codes for CASSVGPENTGELFF.

The chain couples TRBV27 to TRBJ2-5; D not resolved. The germline V gene encodes CDR1 MNHEY and CDR2 SMNVEV (reference sequence). Trimming pared 6 bases from V and 4 bases from J, leaving 18 bases between. The CDR3 has 15 residues. DNA for the CDR3: TGTGCCAGCAGCCCTGGAAGGCCCCCCGGAGAGACCCAGTACTTC. This translates into CASSPGRPPGETQYF.

This chain uses TRBV30 with TRBJ2-7; D unclear. This CDR3 has 12 amino acids. Per germline, CDR1 GTSNPN and CDR2 SVGIG (reference sequence). V was pared by 2 bases and J by 2 bases, with 7 bases between. CDR3: CAWSPRAYEQYF. The CDR3 DNA reads TGTGCCTGGAGTCCTCGGGCCTACGAGCAGTACTTC.

This chain links TRBV4-1 with TRBJ2-5; 7 nucleotides line up with TRBD1. The CDR3 length is 15 residues. CDR1 MGHRA and CDR2 YSYEKL come from the germline V gene. V lost 2 bases and J lost 3; bases outside the gene matches: 6. Here the CDR3 reads CASSQPDRDEETQYF. DNA for the CDR3: TGCGCCAGCAGCCAACCTGACAGGGATGAAGAGACCCAGTACTTC.

CDR3 sequence reads: CASSLVASGETQYF. The DNA of the CDR3 is TGTGCCAGCAGCTTAGTGGCTAGCGGAGAGACCCAGTACTTC. The J gene is TRBJ2-5, the V gene TRBV11-2; 7 bases are a match to TRBD2. Germline CDR1 reads SGHAT; CDR2 reads FQNNGV. This CDR3 region has 14 residues. The V and J ends lost 1 base and 4 bases, in that order; junction bases with no gene match: 3.

The genes are TRBV4-2 and TRBJ2-7; D is unresolved. The CDR3 is 13 amino acids. Trimming stripped 2 bases from V and 6 bases from J, with 11 bases between. Germline V gene data show CDR1 as LGHNA and CDR2 as YNFKEQ. CDR3 bases: TGTGCCAGCAGCCAAAACTCCGTCGGCGAGCAGTACTTC. Its translation is CASSQNSVGEQYF.

The CDR3 reads CASSEGLAGGLSTDTQYF. CDR3 coding DNA: TGTGCCAGCAGCGAAGGACTAGCGGGAGGTCTGAGCACAGATACGCAGTATTTT. The chain couples TRBV6-4 to TRBJ2-3; 14 bases align to TRBD2. This CDR3 contains 18 residues. V dropped 6 bases and J dropped 0; count of bases not matched to a gene: 8. Germline-derived CDR1 and CDR2 are MRHNA and SNTAGT.

The chain employs TRBV28 and TRBJ1-2; D unclear. The CDR3 loop spans 13 amino acids. Germline CDR1 MDHEN, CDR2 SYDVKM. V shed 8 bases and J shed 2 bases, with 12 bases lying between them. The DNA for the CDR3 is TGTGCCAGCGGTCGAGCTTGGAACTATGGCTACACCTTC. Translated: CASGRAWNYGYTF.

The chain uses TRBV30 and TRBJ1-1; D remains ambiguous. Looked up from germline, CDR1 is GTSNPN and CDR2 is SVGIG (reference sequence). The CDR3 extends over 13 amino acids. V lost 6 bases and J lost 5, with 16 bases in between. The CDR3 reads CACARVRRTEAFF. The CDR3 nucleotides are TGTGCCTGCGCTCGGGTCCGTAGAACTGAAGCTTTCTTT. Full variable domain (outside the CDR3, taken from reference TRBV30 and TRBJ1-1): SQTIHQWPATLVQPVGSPLSLECTVEGTSNPNLYWYRQAAGRGLQLLFYSVGIGQISSEVPQNLSASRPQDRQFILSSKKLLLSDSGFYLCACARVRRTEAFFGQGTRLTVV.

The chain combines TRBV30 with TRBJ2-7; no clear D. In germline, CDR1 is GTSNPN, CDR2 SVGIG (reference sequence). The ends were cut back, 5 bases at V and 3 bases at J, with 11 bases in the middle. The CDR3 extends over 12 amino acids. Written as DNA, the CDR3 is TGTGCCTGGGCATCCGGCATCTACGAGCAGTACTTC. Amino acid sequence: CAWASGIYEQYF.

This chain joins TRBV7-2 and TRBJ2-2; no clear D gene. The CDR3 has 13 residues. V lost 6 bases to trimming and J lost 8 bases, with 13 bases between them. Germline assignment: CDR1 SGHTA and CDR2 FQGNSA. Here the CDR3 reads CASRVSPGGELFF. The CDR3 DNA follows: TGTGCCAGCAGGGTATCCCCCGGGGGGGAGCTGTTTTTT.

The chain couples TRBV7-9 to TRBJ2-1, with 16 positions matching TRBD2. Germline trimming cut 6 bases from V and 6 bases from J; bases unmatched to any gene: 2. The germline V gene has CDR1 SEHNR and CDR2 FQNEAQ (reference sequence). The CDR3 runs to 15 residues. The CDR3 here is CASRGLAGGPNEQFF. CDR3 sequence (DNA): TGTGCCAGCAGGGGACTAGCGGGAGGGCCCAATGAGCAGTTCTTC. The complete variable domain, with remaining parts taken from reference TRBV7-9 and TRBJ2-1, reads DTGVSQNPRHKITKRGQNVTFRCDPISEHNRLYWYRQTLGQGPEFLTYFQNEAQLEKSRLLSDRFSAERPKGSFSTLEIQRTEQGDSAMYLCASRGLAGGPNEQFFGPGTRLTVL.

J is TRBJ1-1 and V is TRBV20-1; unclear D gene. This CDR3 spans 15 amino acids. With 0 bases removed from V and 2 bases from J, the gap between germline ends came to 13 bases. The germline CDR1 and CDR2 sequences are DFQATT and SNEGSKA (reference sequence). The CDR3 protein is CSARDRQRLNTEAFF. The CDR3 DNA follows: TGCAGTGCTAGAGACAGACAAAGACTAAACACTGAAGCTTTCTTT.

V is TRBV30 and J is TRBJ2-6; 7 nucleotides agree with TRBD2. Germline-derived CDR1 and CDR2 are GTSNPN and SVGIG (reference sequence). CDR3 length: 15 residues. V shed 0 bases, J shed 2 bases, and the junction held 1 base outside the gene matches. The DNA for the CDR3 is TGTGCCTGGAGTGTAACTAGCGCTGGGGCCAACGTCCTGACTTTC. Translating it yields CAWSVTSAGANVLTF. Full variable domain (remainder filled in from reference TRBV30 and TRBJ2-6): SQTIHQWPATLVQPVGSPLSLECTVEGTSNPNLYWYRQAAGRGLQLLFYSVGIGQISSEVPQNLSASRPQDRQFILSSKKLLLSDSGFYLCAWSVTSAGANVLTFGAGSRLTVL.

This chain connects TRBV29-1 to TRBJ2-1, with TRBD2 as a possible D gene (6 bases). V was trimmed by 6 bases and J by 5 bases, leaving 14 bases between them. This CDR3 is built from 13 residues. Germline loops: CDR1 SQVTM, CDR2 ANQGSEA. The CDR3 region has the DNA TGCAGCGTCCTTAGCGGAGGCAACAATGAGCAGTTCTTC. It translates to CSVLSGGNNEQFF.